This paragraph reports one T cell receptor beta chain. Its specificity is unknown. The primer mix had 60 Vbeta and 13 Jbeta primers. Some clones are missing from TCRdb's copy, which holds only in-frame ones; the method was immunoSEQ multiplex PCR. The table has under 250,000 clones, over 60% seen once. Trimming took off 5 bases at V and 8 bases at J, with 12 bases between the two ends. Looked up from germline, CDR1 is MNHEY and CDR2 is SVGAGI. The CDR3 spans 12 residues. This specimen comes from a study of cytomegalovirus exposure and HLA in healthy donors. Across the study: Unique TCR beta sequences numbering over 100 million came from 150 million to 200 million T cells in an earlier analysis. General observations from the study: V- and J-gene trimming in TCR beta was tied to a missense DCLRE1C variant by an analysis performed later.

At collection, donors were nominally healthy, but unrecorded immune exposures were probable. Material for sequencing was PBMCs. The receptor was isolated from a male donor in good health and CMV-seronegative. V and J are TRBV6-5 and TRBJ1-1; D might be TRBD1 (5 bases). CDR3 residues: CASSPFGGEAFF. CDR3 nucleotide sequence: TGTGCCAGCAGTCCCTTTGGGGGGGAAGCTTTCTTT.